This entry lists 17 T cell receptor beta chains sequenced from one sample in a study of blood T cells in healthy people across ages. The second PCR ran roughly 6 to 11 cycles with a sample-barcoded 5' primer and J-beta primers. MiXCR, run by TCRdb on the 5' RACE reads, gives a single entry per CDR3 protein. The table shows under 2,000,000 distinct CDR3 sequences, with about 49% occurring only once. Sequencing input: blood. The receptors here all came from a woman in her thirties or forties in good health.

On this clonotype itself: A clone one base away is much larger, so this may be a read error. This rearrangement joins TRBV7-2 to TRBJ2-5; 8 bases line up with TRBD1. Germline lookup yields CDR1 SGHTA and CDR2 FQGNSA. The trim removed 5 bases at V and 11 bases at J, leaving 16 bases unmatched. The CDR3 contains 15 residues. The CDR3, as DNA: TGTGCCAGCAGCCCAAGGACAGGGAGCACGAATGAGCAGTACTTC. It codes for CASSPRTGSTNEQYF.

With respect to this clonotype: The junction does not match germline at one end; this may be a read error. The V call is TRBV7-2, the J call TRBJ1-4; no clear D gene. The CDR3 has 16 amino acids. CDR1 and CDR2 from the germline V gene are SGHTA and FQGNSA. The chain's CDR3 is CASGLGGVKRNEKLFF. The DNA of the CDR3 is TGCGCCAGCGGCTTAGGAGGCGTAAAACGGAATGAAAAACTGTTTTTT.

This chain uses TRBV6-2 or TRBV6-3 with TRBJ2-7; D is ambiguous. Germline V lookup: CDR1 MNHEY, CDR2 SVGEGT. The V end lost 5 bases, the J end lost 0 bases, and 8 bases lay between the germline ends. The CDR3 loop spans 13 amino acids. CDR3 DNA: TGTGCCAGCAGTGGGTTCAGCTCCTACGAGCAGTACTTC. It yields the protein CASSGFSSYEQYF.

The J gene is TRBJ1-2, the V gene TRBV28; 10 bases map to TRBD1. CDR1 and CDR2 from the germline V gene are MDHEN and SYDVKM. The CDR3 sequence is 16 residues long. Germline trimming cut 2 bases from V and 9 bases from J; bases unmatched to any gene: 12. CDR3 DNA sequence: TGTGCCAGCAGTTTAGGGGGACAGGGGCCCTTTGGCAGCTACACCTTC. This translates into CASSLGGQGPFGSYTF.

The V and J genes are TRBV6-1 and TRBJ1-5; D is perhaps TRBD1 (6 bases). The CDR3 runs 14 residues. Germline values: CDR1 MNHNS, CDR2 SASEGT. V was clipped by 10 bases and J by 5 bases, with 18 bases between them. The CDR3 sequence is CATKDSTMYQPQHF. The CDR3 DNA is TGTGCCACAAAGGACAGTACTATGTATCAGCCCCAGCATTTT.

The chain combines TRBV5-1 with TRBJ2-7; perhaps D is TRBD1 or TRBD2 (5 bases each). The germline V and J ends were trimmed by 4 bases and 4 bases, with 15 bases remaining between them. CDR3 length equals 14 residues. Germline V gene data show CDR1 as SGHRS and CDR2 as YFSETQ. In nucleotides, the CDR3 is TGCGCCAGCAGCAAAGGGACCAGGGTGTACGAGCAGTACTTC. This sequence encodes CASSKGTRVYEQYF.

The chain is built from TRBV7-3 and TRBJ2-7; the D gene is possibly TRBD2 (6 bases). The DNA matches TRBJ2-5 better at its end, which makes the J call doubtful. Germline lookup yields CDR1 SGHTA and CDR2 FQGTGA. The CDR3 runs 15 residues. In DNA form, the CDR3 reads TGTGCCAGCAGCCTCGGCGTAGCGGTAGTAGAGACCCAGTACTTC. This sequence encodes CASSLGVAVVETQYF.

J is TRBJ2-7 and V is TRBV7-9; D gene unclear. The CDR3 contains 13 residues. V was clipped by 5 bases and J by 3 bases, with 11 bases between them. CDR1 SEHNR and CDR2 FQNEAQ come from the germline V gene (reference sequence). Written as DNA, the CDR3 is TGTGCCAGCAGCGCTGGGTCCAACTACGAGCAGTACTTC. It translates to CASSAGSNYEQYF.

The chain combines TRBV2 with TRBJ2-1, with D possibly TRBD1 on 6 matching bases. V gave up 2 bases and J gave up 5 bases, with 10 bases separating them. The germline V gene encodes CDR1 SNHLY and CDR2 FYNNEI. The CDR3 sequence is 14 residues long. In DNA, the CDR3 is TGTGCCAGCAGTGAAACAGGGACCCACAATGAGCAGTTCTTC. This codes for CASSETGTHNEQFF.

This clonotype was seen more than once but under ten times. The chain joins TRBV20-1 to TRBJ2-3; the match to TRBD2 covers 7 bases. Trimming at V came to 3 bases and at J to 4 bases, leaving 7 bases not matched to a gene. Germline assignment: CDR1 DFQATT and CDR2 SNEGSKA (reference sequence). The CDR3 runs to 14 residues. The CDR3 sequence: CSARRLALADTQYF. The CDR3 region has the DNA TGCAGTGCTAGGCGACTAGCTCTCGCAGATACGCAGTATTTT.

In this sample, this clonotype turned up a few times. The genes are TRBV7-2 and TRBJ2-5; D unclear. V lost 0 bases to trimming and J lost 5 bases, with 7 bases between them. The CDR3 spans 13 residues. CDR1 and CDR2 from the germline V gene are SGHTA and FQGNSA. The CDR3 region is CASSLAQRETQYF. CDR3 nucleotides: TGTGCCAGCAGCTTAGCCCAAAGGGAGACCCAGTACTTC.

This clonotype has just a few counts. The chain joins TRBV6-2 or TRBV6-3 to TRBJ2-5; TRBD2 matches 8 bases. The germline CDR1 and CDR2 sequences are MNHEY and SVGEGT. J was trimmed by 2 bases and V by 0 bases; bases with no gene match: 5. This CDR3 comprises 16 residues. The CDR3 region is CASSYSMSSGQETQYF. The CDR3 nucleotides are TGTGCCAGCAGTTACTCGATGTCTAGCGGGCAAGAGACCCAGTACTTC.

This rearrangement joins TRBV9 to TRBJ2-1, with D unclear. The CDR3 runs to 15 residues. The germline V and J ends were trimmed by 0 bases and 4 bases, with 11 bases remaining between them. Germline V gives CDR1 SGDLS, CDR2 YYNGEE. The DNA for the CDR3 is TGTGCCAGCAGCGTAGCTGCCGTTGGGTACAATGAGCAGTTCTTC. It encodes CASSVAAVGYNEQFF. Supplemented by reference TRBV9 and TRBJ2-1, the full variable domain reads DSGVTQTPKHLITATGQRVTLRCSPRSGDLSVYWYQQSLDQGLQFLIQYYNGEERAKGNILERFSAQQFPDLHSELNLSSLELGDSALYFCASSVAAVGYNEQFFGPGTRLTVL.

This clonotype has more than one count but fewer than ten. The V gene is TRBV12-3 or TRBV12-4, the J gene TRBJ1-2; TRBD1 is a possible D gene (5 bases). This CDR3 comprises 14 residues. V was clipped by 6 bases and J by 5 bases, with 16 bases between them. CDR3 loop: CASSPSGFLYGYTF. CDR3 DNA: TGTGCCAGCAGCCCATCAGGGTTTTTGTATGGCTACACCTTC.

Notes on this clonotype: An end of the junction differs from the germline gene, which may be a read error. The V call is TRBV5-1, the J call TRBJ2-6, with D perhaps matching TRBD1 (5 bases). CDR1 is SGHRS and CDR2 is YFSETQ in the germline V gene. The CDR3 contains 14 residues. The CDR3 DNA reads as TGCGCCAGCATGCGGCTATCTGGGGCCAGCGTCCTGACTTTC. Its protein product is CASMRLSGASVLTF.

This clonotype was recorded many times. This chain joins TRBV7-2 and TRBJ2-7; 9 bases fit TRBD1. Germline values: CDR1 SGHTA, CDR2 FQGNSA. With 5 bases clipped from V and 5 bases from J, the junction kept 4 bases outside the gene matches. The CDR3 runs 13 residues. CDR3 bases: TGTGCCAGCAGCCGGGACAGGGTTAACGAGCAGTACTTC. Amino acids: CASSRDRVNEQYF.

The CDR3 DNA reads TGTGCCAGCAGTATCTCCCCGAGGTACGAGCAGTACTTC. This encodes CASSISPRYEQYF. The genes are TRBV27 and TRBJ2-7; D is uncertain. This CDR3 contains 13 residues. The V and J ends lost 5 bases and 4 bases respectively, with 12 bases between them. Germline CDR1 and CDR2: MNHEY and SMNVEV (reference sequence).